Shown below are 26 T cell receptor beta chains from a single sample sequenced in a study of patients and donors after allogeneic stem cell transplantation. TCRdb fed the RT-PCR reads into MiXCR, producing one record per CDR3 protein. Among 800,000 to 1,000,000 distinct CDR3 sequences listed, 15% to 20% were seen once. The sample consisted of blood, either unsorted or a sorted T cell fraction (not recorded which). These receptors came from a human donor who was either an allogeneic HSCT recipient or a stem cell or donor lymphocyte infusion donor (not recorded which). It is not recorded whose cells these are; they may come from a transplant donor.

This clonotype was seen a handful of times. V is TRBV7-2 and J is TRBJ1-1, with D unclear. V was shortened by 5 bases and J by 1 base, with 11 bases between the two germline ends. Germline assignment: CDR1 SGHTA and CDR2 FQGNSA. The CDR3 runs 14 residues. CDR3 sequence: CASSRMAKNTEAFF. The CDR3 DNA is TGTGCCAGCAGCCGTATGGCCAAGAACACTGAAGCTTTCTTT.

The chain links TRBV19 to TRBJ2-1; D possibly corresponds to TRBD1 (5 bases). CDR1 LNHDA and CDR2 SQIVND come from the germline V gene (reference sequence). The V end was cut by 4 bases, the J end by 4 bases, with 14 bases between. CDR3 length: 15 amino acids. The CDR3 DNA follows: TGTGCCAGTAGTACCACAGGAGCGCGTTACAATGAGCAGTTCTTC. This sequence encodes CASSTTGARYNEQFF.

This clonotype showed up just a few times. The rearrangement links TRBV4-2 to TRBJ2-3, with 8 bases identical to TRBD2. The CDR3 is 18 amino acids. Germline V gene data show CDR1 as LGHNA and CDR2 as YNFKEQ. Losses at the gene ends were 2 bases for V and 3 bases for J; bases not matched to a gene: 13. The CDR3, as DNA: TGTGCCAGCAGCCAACCCCTTGGAGTAGCGGGAATAACAGATACGCAGTATTTT. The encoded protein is CASSQPLGVAGITDTQYF.

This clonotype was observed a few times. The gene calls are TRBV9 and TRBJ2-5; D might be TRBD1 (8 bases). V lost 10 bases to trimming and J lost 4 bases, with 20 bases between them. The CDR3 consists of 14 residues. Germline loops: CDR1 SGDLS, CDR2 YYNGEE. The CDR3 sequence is CAAAQGGIGETQYF. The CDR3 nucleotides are TGTGCCGCCGCACAGGGGGGGATCGGAGAGACCCAGTACTTC. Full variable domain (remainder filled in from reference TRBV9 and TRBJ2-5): DSGVTQTPKHLITATGQRVTLRCSPRSGDLSVYWYQQSLDQGLQFLIQYYNGEERAKGNILERFSAQQFPDLHSELNLSSLELGDSALYFCAAAQGGIGETQYFGPGTRLLVL.

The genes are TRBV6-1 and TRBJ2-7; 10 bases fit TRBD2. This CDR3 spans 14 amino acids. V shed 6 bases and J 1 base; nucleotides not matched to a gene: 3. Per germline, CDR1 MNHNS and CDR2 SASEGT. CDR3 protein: CASRTSGFSYEQYF. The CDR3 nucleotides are TGTGCCAGCAGGACTAGCGGGTTTTCCTACGAGCAGTACTTC.

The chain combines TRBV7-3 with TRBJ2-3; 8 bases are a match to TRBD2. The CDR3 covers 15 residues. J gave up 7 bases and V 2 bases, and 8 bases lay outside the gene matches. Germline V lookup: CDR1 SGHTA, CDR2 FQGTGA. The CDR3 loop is CASSLLGTRDHTQYF. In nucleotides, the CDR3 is TGTGCCAGCAGCTTACTCGGGACTAGAGACCATACGCAGTATTTT.

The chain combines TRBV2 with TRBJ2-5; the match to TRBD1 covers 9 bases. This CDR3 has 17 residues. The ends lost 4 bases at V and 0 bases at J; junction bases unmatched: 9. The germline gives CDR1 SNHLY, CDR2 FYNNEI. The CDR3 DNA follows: TGTGCCAGCAGTGTTGCGCCAACAGGGGGCAACCAAGAGACCCAGTACTTC. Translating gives CASSVAPTGGNQETQYF.

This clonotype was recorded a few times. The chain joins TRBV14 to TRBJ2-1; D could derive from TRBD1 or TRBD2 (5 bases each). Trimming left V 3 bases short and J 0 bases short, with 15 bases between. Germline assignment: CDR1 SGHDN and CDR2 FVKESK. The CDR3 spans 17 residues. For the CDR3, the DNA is TGTGCCAGCAGCCAGTTTCGGGGCTCTCCCTCCTACAATGAGCAGTTCTTC. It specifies CASSQFRGSPSYNEQFF.

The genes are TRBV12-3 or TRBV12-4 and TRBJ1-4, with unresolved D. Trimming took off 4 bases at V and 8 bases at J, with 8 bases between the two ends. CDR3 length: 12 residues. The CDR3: CASSWGEEKLFF. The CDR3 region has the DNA TGTGCCAGCAGTTGGGGAGAGGAAAAACTGTTTTTT.

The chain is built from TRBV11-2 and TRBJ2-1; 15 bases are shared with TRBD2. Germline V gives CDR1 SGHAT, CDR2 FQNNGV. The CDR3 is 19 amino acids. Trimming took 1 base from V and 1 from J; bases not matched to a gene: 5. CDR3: CASSLGRGLAGGSYNEQFF. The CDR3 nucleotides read TGTGCCAGCAGCTTAGGGAGGGGACTAGCGGGAGGTTCCTACAATGAGCAGTTCTTC.

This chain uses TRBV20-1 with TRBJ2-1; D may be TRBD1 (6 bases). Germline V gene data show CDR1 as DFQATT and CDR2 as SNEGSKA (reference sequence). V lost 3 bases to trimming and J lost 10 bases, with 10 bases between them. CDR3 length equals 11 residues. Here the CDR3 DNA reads TGCAGTGCTAGGATACAGGGCGAGCAGTTCTTC. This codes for CSARIQGEQFF.

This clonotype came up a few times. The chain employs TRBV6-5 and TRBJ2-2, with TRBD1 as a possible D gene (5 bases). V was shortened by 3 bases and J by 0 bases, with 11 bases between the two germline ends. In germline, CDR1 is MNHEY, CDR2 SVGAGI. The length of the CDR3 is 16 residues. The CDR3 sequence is CASSYKGSTNTGELFF. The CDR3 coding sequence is TGTGCCAGCAGTTATAAGGGGTCTACGAACACCGGGGAGCTGTTTTTT.

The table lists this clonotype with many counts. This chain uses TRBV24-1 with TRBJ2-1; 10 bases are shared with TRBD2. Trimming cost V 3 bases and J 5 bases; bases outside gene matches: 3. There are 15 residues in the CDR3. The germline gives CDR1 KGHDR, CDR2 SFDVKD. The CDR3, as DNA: TGTGCCACCAGTGATAGGACTAGCGGACACAATGAGCAGTTCTTC. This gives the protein CATSDRTSGHNEQFF.

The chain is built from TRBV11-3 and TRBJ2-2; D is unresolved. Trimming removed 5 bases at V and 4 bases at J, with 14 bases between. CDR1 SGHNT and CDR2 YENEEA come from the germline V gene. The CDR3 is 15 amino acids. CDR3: CASSRDPRGTGELFF. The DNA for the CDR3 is TGTGCCAGCAGCCGCGACCCCCGTGGCACCGGGGAGCTGTTTTTT.

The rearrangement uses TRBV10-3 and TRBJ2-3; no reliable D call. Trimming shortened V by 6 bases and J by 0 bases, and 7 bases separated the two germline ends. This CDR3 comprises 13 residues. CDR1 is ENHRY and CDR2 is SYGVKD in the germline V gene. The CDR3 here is CAIRPISTDTQYF. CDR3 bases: TGTGCCATCAGACCCATTAGCACAGATACGCAGTATTTT.

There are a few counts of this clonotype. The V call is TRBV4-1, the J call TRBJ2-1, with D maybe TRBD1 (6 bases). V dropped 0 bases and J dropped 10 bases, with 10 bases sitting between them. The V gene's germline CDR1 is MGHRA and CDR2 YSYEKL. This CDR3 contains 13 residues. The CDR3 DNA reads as TGCGCCAGCAGCCAAGATAGTACAGGGGAGCAGTTCTTC. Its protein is CASSQDSTGEQFF.

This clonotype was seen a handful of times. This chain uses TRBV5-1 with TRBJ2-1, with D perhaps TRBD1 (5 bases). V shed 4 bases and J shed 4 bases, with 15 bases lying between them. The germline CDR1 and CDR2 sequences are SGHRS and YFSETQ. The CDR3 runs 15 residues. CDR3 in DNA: TGCGCCAGCAGCCCGCAACCAGGGTCGTACAATGAGCAGTTCTTC. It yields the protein CASSPQPGSYNEQFF.

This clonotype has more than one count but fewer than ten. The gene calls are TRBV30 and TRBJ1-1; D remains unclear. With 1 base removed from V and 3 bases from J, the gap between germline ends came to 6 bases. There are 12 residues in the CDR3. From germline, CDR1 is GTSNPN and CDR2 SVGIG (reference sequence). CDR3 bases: TGTGCCTGGAGTGAGATAGACACTGAAGCTTTCTTT. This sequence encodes CAWSEIDTEAFF.

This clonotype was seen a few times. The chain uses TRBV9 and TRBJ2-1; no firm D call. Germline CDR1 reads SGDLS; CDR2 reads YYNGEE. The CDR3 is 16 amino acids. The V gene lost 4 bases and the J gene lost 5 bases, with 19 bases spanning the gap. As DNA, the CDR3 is TGTGCCAGCAGCCCCCTGGGCTCTAGGATTGACAATGAGCAGTTCTTC. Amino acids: CASSPLGSRIDNEQFF. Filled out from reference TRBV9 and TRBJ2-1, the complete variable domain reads DSGVTQTPKHLITATGQRVTLRCSPRSGDLSVYWYQQSLDQGLQFLIQYYNGEERAKGNILERFSAQQFPDLHSELNLSSLELGDSALYFCASSPLGSRIDNEQFFGPGTRLTVL.

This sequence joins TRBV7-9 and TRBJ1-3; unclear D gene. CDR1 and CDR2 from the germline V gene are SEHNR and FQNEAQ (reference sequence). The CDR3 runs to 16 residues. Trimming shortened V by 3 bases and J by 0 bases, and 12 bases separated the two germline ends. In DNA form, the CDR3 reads TGTGCCAGCAGCTTGGGTCCCTGGAGCTCTGGAAACACCATATATTTT. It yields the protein CASSLGPWSSGNTIYF.

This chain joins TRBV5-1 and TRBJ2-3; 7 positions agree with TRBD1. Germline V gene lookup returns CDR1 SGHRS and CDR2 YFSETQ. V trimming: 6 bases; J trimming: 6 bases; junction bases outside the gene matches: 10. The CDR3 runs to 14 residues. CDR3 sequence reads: CASTLEGAGDTQYF. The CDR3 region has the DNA TGCGCCAGCACCCTCGAGGGGGCCGGGGATACGCAGTATTTT.

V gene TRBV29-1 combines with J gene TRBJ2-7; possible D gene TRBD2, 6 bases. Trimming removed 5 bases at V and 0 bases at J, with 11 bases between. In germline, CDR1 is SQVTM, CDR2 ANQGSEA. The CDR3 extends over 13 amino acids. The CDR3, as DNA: TGCAGCGTTAGGGAGGATCCCTCCTACGAGCAGTACTTC. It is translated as CSVREDPSYEQYF.

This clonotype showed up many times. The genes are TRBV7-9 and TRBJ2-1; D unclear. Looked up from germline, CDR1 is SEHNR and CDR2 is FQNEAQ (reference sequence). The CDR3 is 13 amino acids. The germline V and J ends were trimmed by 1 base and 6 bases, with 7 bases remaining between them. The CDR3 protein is CASSLEGPNEQFF. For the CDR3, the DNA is TGTGCCAGCAGCTTAGAGGGCCCCAATGAGCAGTTCTTC.

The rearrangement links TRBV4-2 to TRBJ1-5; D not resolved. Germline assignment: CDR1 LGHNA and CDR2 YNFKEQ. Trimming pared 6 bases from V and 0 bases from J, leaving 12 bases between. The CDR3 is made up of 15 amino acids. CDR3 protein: CASRHSQRSNQPQHF. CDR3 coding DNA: TGTGCCAGCAGGCATTCACAGCGTAGCAATCAGCCCCAGCATTTT.

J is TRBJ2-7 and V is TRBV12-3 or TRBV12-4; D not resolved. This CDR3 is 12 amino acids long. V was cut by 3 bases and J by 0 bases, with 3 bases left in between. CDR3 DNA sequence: TGTGCCAGCAGTTTTTACTCCTACGAGCAGTACTTC. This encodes CASSFYSYEQYF.

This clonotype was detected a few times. CDR3 residues: CASSGGLAGLTDTQYF. The CDR3 nucleotides read TGTGCCAGCAGCGGGGGACTAGCGGGGCTCACAGATACGCAGTATTTT. The V gene is TRBV9, the J gene TRBJ2-3; TRBD2 agrees at 13 bases. The trim removed 3 bases at V and 2 bases at J, leaving 3 bases unmatched. This CDR3 region has 16 residues. Per germline, CDR1 SGDLS and CDR2 YYNGEE.